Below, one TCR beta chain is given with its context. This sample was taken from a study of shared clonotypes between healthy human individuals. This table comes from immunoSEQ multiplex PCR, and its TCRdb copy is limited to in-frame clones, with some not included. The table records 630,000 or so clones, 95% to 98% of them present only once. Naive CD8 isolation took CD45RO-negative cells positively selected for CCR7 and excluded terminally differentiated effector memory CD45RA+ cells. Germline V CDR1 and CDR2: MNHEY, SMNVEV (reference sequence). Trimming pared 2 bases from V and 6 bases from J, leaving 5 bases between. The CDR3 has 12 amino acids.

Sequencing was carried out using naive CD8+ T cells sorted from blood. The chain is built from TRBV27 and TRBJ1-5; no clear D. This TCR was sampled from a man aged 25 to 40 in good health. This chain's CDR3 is CASSLHGQPQHF. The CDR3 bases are TGTGCCAGCAGTTTACACGGTCAGCCCCAGCATTTT.